This T cell receptor (beta chain) originates from a study of T-cell reconstitution after alpha-beta-depleted transplantation in children. General study findings and limits: By one year post-transplant, T-cell counts and diversity largely arose from T cells that were newly produced. Reportedly, roughly two months post-transplant, alpha-beta T cells arose from several hundred expanded graft clones. Some patients showed high day-60 TCRbeta diversity, which derived from surviving recipient T cells and thymic progenitors.

Unique molecular identifiers were built into the TCRbeta library. TCRdb re-called the PCR reads through MiXCR, storing one row per CDR3 protein. The sample records approximately 130,000 distinct CDR3 sequences, around 9.8% being singletons. V trimming: 1 base; J trimming: 2 bases; junction bases outside the gene matches: 8. CDR1 and CDR2 (germline): LGHNA, YSLEER. The CDR3 is 17 amino acids. Only a few counts were recorded for this clonotype. Its antigen remains unidentified. This clonotype was obtained from a girl less than two years old who had a stem cell transplant for combined immunodeficiency, so the T cells may come from the graft donor. Source: PBMCs, mostly from graft donor cells, taken 180 days after TCRalphabeta/CD19-depleted stem cell transplant. The chain recombines TRBV4-3 with TRBJ2-1; 7 bases fit TRBD1. The CDR3 here is CASSQAPPGTAYNEQFF. CDR3 sequence (DNA): TGCGCCAGCAGCCAAGCGCCACCCGGGACAGCCTACAATGAGCAGTTCTTC.